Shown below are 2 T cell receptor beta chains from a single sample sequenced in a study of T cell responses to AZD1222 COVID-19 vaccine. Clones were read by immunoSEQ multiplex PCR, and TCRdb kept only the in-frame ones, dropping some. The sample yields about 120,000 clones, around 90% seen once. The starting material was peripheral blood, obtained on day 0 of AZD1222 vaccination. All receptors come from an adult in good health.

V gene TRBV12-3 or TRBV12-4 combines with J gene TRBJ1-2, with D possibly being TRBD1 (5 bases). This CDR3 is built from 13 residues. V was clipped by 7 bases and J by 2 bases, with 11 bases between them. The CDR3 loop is CASTRDRNYGYTF. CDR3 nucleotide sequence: TGTGCCAGCACCAGAGACAGAAACTATGGCTACACCTTC.

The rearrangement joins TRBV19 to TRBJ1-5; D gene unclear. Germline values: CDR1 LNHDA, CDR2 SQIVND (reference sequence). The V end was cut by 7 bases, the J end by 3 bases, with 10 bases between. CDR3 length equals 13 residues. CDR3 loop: CASKEGSNQPQHF. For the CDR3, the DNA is TGTGCCAGTAAAGAGGGTTCCAATCAGCCCCAGCATTTT.